These 30 T cell receptor beta chains share one sample of origin, sequenced in a study of shared clonotypes between healthy human individuals. Naivety among CD8 cells was defined by CD45RO negativity and positive CCR7 selection, thereby excluding terminally differentiated effector memory CD45RA+ cells. Method: immunoSEQ multiplex PCR; TCRdb's copy keeps in-frame clones and lacks some. The sample includes more than 2 million clones, roughly 93% of them seen just once. Material: naive CD8+ T cells from PBMCs. These receptors originate from a man younger than 30 in good health. Some clones in this sample may be carry-over from other donors' samples.

The chain joins TRBV5-6 to TRBJ2-7, with 13 bases matching TRBD2. Trimming removed 5 bases from V and 3 bases from J; junction bases left unmatched: 5. The CDR3 contains 15 residues. In germline, CDR1 is SGHDT, CDR2 YYEEEE. This CDR3 reads CASSLLAGGRYEQYF. The CDR3 bases are TGTGCCAGCAGTTTACTAGCGGGAGGGCGCTACGAGCAGTACTTC. Combining the CDR3 with reference TRBV5-6 and TRBJ2-7 gives the whole variable domain DAGVTQSPTHLIKTRGQQVTLRCSPKSGHDTVSWYQQALGQGPQFIFQYYEEEERQRGNFPDRFSGHQFPNYSSELNVNALLLGDSALYLCASSLLAGGRYEQYFGPGTRLTVT.

About this clone: The sample contains more than one DNA sequence encoding this CDR3. The chain has TRBV9 and TRBJ2-2; no clear D. The V end was cut by 0 bases, the J end by 8 bases, with 2 bases between. Germline V CDR1 and CDR2: SGDLS, YYNGEE. This CDR3 is 11 amino acids long. The CDR3 sequence is CASSVGGELFF. Written as DNA, the CDR3 is TGTGCCAGCAGCGTAGGTGGGGAGCTGTTTTTT.

This sequence joins TRBV6-5 and TRBJ2-7; D could derive from TRBD1 or TRBD2 (6 bases each). Trimming pared 0 bases from V and 2 bases from J, leaving 14 bases between. CDR3 size: 16 residues. CDR1 is MNHEY and CDR2 is SVGAGI in the germline V gene. The CDR3 sequence is CASSYSAWRDTYEQYF. In nucleotides, the CDR3 is TGTGCCAGCAGTTACTCGGCGTGGCGGGACACCTACGAGCAGTACTTC.

The chain couples TRBV19 to TRBJ1-1; 8 bases map to TRBD1. The CDR3 is made up of 14 amino acids. In germline, CDR1 is LNHDA, CDR2 SQIVND (reference sequence). After removal of 9 bases from V and 4 bases from J, the junction contained 10 bases not matched to a gene. In DNA, the CDR3 is TGTGCCAGCGCAGGGGGCCCTGCGCGCACTGAAGCTTTCTTT. Residues: CASAGGPARTEAFF.

The chain uses TRBV28 and TRBJ2-1, with 9 positions matching TRBD2. The germline gives CDR1 MDHEN, CDR2 SYDVKM. The CDR3 contains 15 residues. The V gene end was trimmed by 3 bases and the J gene end by 7 bases; junction bases not matched to a gene: 7. The CDR3 DNA is TGTGCCAGCAGTTTTTGGCGGGAGGGCCAGAATGAGCAGTTCTTC. It specifies CASSFWREGQNEQFF. Supplemented by reference TRBV28 and TRBJ2-1, the full variable domain reads DVKVTQSSRYLVKRTGEKVFLECVQDMDHENMFWYRQDPGLGLRLIYFSYDVKMKEKGDIPEGYSVSREKKERFSLILESASTNQTSMYLCASSFWREGQNEQFFGPGTRLTVL.

The chain employs TRBV9 and TRBJ2-1; D is undetermined. V was clipped by 3 bases and J by 7 bases, with 17 bases between them. The CDR3 contains 15 residues. The germline V gene has CDR1 SGDLS and CDR2 YYNGEE. The CDR3 region is CASSEAPLGSNEQFF. The CDR3 DNA follows: TGTGCCAGCAGCGAGGCCCCCTTGGGCAGTAATGAGCAGTTCTTC. The whole variable domain, filled in from reference TRBV9 and TRBJ2-1, reads DSGVTQTPKHLITATGQRVTLRCSPRSGDLSVYWYQQSLDQGLQFLIQYYNGEERAKGNILERFSAQQFPDLHSELNLSSLELGDSALYFCASSEAPLGSNEQFFGPGTRLTVL.

This clone showed up just once. The rearrangement links TRBV2 to TRBJ2-7; D not resolved. Looked up from germline, CDR1 is SNHLY and CDR2 is FYNNEI. V was cut by 6 bases and J by 3 bases, with 12 bases left in between. CDR3 length equals 13 residues. CDR3 nucleotide sequence: TGTGCCAGCAGCCCCAGAAACAGCTACGAGCAGTACTTC. This codes for CASSPRNSYEQYF.

As concerns this clone: Other DNA sequences in this specimen translate into the identical CDR3. The chain has TRBV9 and TRBJ2-7, with a weak D call TRBD1 (5 bases). The CDR3 totals 14 residues. From germline, CDR1 is SGDLS and CDR2 YYNGEE. Trimming took off 0 bases at V and 2 bases at J, with 9 bases between the two ends. The CDR3 is CASSVGQGTYEQYF. The CDR3 nucleotides read TGTGCCAGCAGCGTAGGCCAGGGAACCTACGAGCAGTACTTC.

This clone appeared a single time. It may be a read error: a sequence one base away is much more abundant. The same CDR3 is also encoded by other DNA sequences in this sample. The V and J genes are TRBV5-5 and TRBJ1-1, with D uncertain. The CDR3 length is 12 residues. V dropped 2 bases and J dropped 3 bases, with 5 bases sitting between them. CDR1 and CDR2 (germline): SGHKS, YYEKEE (reference sequence). For the CDR3, the DNA is TGTGCCAGCAGCTTCGGCGACACTGAAGCTTTCTTT. This codes for CASSFGDTEAFF.

In its sample, this clone was seen a few times. The V and J genes are TRBV6-5 and TRBJ1-5, with a weak D call TRBD1 (5 bases). Deletions cut 6 bases from V and 7 bases from J, with 16 bases between. This CDR3 is built from 14 residues. CDR1 MNHEY and CDR2 SVGAGI come from the germline V gene. The CDR3 loop reads CASSLAGGKQPQHF. The CDR3 DNA follows: TGTGCCAGCAGCCTGGCGGGGGGGAAGCAGCCCCAGCATTTT.

This sequence joins TRBV28 and TRBJ1-3; possible D gene TRBD1, 5 bases. V was cut by 5 bases and J by 4 bases, with 18 bases left in between. The germline CDR1 and CDR2 sequences are MDHEN and SYDVKM. The CDR3 contains 16 residues. CDR3 bases: TGTGCCAGCAGTCAATATTCAGGGCGTCCCGGAAACACCATATATTTT. Protein product: CASSQYSGRPGNTIYF.

This chain uses TRBV30 with TRBJ1-3; the match to TRBD1 covers 9 bases. J was trimmed by 4 bases and V by 4 bases; bases with no gene match: 8. The CDR3 extends over 15 amino acids. Germline assignment: CDR1 GTSNPN and CDR2 SVGIG (reference sequence). The CDR3 DNA follows: TGTGCCTGGACCCCGGGGACAGGGAGAGGAAACACCATATATTTT. Translated, it gives CAWTPGTGRGNTIYF.

The chain couples TRBV9 to TRBJ2-1, with 8 bases aligning to TRBD2. Germline assignment: CDR1 SGDLS and CDR2 YYNGEE. After removal of 0 bases from V and 0 bases from J, the junction contained 11 bases not matched to a gene. This CDR3 region has 19 residues. The CDR3 DNA reads TGTGCCAGCAGCGTAGCGGGCCCGGGACTAGTCCACTCCTACAATGAGCAGTTCTTC. Translating gives CASSVAGPGLVHSYNEQFF.

V and J are TRBV28 and TRBJ2-7; 7 positions match TRBD1. The trim removed 6 bases at V and 2 bases at J, leaving 7 bases unmatched. Germline V CDR1 and CDR2: MDHEN, SYDVKM. The CDR3 consists of 14 residues. The CDR3 here is CASSRQGRPYEQYF. In DNA form, the CDR3 reads TGTGCCAGCAGCCGACAGGGACGCCCCTACGAGCAGTACTTC.

The chain recombines TRBV4-1 with TRBJ2-1, with D maybe TRBD2 (7 bases). The CDR3 runs 17 residues. From germline, CDR1 is MGHRA and CDR2 YSYEKL. Trimming shortened V by 1 base and J by 2 bases, and 15 bases separated the two germline ends. CDR3 in DNA: TGCGCCAGCAGCCAAGTTGCGGGGGCGGGTCCCTACAATGAGCAGTTCTTC. This translates into CASSQVAGAGPYNEQFF.

The chain joins TRBV28 to TRBJ2-2; 9 positions agree with TRBD2. The germline CDR1 and CDR2 sequences are MDHEN and SYDVKM. V shed 6 bases and J 5 bases; nucleotides not matched to a gene: 7. The CDR3 sequence is 15 residues long. Here the CDR3 reads CASRRLAEITGELFF. As DNA, the CDR3 is TGTGCCAGCAGGAGACTAGCGGAGATAACCGGGGAGCTGTTTTTT.

The CDR3 DNA reads TGTGCCAGCAGCCAAAACAGGGTCGTATTGAGGGCGAACACTGAAGCTTTCTTT. Its translation is CASSQNRVVLRANTEAFF. The V gene is TRBV7-8, the J gene TRBJ1-1; a possible D gene is TRBD1 (6 bases). CDR1 and CDR2 (germline): SGHVS, FQNEAQ. V gave up 5 bases and J gave up 1 base, with 23 bases separating them. This CDR3 spans 18 amino acids.

Comments on this clone: The sample holds other DNA sequences that translate to the same CDR3. The genes are TRBV7-9 and TRBJ2-3, with D possibly being TRBD2 (5 bases). CDR1 SEHNR and CDR2 FQNEAQ come from the germline V gene (reference sequence). Trimming cost V 5 bases and J 2 bases, with 11 bases left between them. The CDR3 covers 14 residues. Written as DNA, the CDR3 is TGTGCCAGCAGCGAGAGAGGGCACACAGATACGCAGTATTTT. Translated, it gives CASSERGHTDTQYF.

The J gene is TRBJ1-3, the V gene TRBV7-9, with a weak D call TRBD1 (5 bases). In germline, CDR1 is SEHNR, CDR2 FQNEAQ (reference sequence). The ends were cut back, 2 bases at V and 1 base at J, with 9 bases in the middle. The CDR3 has 15 residues. In nucleotides, the CDR3 is TGTGCCAGCAGCTTATATGGGGGATCTGGAAACACCATATATTTT. As protein: CASSLYGGSGNTIYF. Together with reference TRBV7-9 and TRBJ1-3, the CDR3 gives the full variable domain: DTGVSQNPRHKITKRGQNVTFRCDPISEHNRLYWYRQTLGQGPEFLTYFQNEAQLEKSRLLSDRFSAERPKGSFSTLEIQRTEQGDSAMYLCASSLYGGSGNTIYFGEGSWLTVV.

The CDR3 loop reads CASSQDGPPTSISTDTQYF. The CDR3 DNA follows: TGCGCCAGCAGCCAAGATGGCCCCCCGACTAGCATAAGCACAGATACGCAGTATTTT. This chain links TRBV4-3 with TRBJ2-3; 7 nucleotides align to TRBD2. V lost 0 bases, J lost 0 bases, and 12 bases stayed unmatched. The CDR3 has 19 amino acids. CDR1 and CDR2 from the germline V gene are LGHNA and YSLEER.

This clone was seen just once. The rearrangement links TRBV7-2 to TRBJ2-1; 9 bases align to TRBD2. Germline-derived CDR1 and CDR2 are SGHTA and FQGNSA. The V and J ends lost 5 bases and 4 bases, in that order; junction bases with no gene match: 12. CDR3 length: 17 amino acids. CDR3 loop: CASSHPLAGEIYNEQFF. The DNA of the CDR3 is TGTGCCAGCAGCCACCCCTTAGCGGGAGAGATATACAATGAGCAGTTCTTC.

As regards this clone: The sample has other DNA sequences that encode this CDR3 too. CDR3 amino acids: CASSVDLLAGSYNEQFF. Written as DNA, the CDR3 is TGTGCCAGCAGCGTAGACCTACTAGCGGGGAGTTACAATGAGCAGTTCTTC. The V and J genes are TRBV9 and TRBJ2-1; 10 positions match TRBD2. Germline V gene lookup returns CDR1 SGDLS and CDR2 YYNGEE. Losses at the gene ends were 0 bases for V and 4 bases for J; bases not matched to a gene: 7. The CDR3 totals 17 residues.

The J gene is TRBJ1-2, the V gene TRBV11-2; 7 bases map to TRBD1. CDR3 size: 12 residues. J lost 8 bases, V lost 5 bases, and 5 bases had no gene match. CDR1 is SGHAT, CDR2 FQNNGV, per germline. The CDR3 is CASSHRGQGYTF. DNA of the CDR3: TGTGCCAGCAGCCACAGGGGCCAGGGCTACACCTTC.

The chain is built from TRBV4-2 and TRBJ2-2, with no clear D. The CDR3 consists of 11 residues. Germline-derived CDR1 and CDR2 are LGHNA and YNFKEQ. V gave up 3 bases and J gave up 6 bases, with 2 bases separating them. CDR3 nucleotides: TGTGCCAGCAGCCAGCCCGGGGAGCTGTTTTTT. Amino acid sequence: CASSQPGELFF.

The genes are TRBV28 and TRBJ2-7, with 8 bases that match TRBD1. Germline V gives CDR1 MDHEN, CDR2 SYDVKM. J was trimmed by 6 bases and V by 6 bases; bases with no gene match: 7. The CDR3 is 13 amino acids. The CDR3 coding sequence is TGTGCCAGCAGCGGACAGGGTCGGGGCGAGCAGTACTTC. Residues: CASSGQGRGEQYF.

The chain combines TRBV27 with TRBJ2-7; D is uncertain. This CDR3 region has 15 residues. Per the germline V gene, CDR1 is MNHEY and CDR2 is SMNVEV (reference sequence). V was pared by 5 bases and J by 4 bases, with 18 bases between. CDR3 nucleotide sequence: TGTGCCAGCAGTCATTATTCCGGAGCAAATTACGAGCAGTACTTC. It yields the protein CASSHYSGANYEQYF.

V is TRBV25-1 and J is TRBJ1-1; no reliable D call. The CDR3 covers 13 residues. The ends were cut back, 6 bases at V and 2 bases at J, with 10 bases in the middle. CDR1 and CDR2 (germline): MGHDK, SYGVNS. CDR3 nucleotides: TGTGCCAGCAGAACGGCGATTAACACTGAAGCTTTCTTT. This encodes CASRTAINTEAFF.

The gene calls are TRBV6-6 and TRBJ1-1; no definite D call. In germline, CDR1 is MNHNY, CDR2 SVGAGI (reference sequence). The germline V and J ends were trimmed by 5 bases and 0 bases, with 7 bases remaining between them. There are 13 residues in the CDR3. The CDR3: CASSRAMNTEAFF. CDR3 DNA sequence: TGTGCCAGCAGTCGAGCCATGAACACTGAAGCTTTCTTT.

This clone was detected only once. The V call is TRBV9, the J call TRBJ2-2; TRBD2 matches at 8 bases. The CDR3 extends over 17 amino acids. The V segment lost 0 bases and the J segment 5 bases; nucleotides outside the gene matches: 9. Germline assignment: CDR1 SGDLS and CDR2 YYNGEE. CDR3 sequence: CASSVALREAGTGELFF. The CDR3 bases are TGTGCCAGCAGCGTAGCTTTGCGGGAGGCGGGAACCGGGGAGCTGTTTTTT.

The rearrangement joins TRBV6-6 to TRBJ2-3; either TRBD1 or TRBD2 may supply D (5 bases each). This CDR3 comprises 16 residues. Germline lookup yields CDR1 MNHNY and CDR2 SVGAGI (reference sequence). Trimming shortened V by 5 bases and J by 0 bases, and 15 bases separated the two germline ends. CDR3 amino acids: CASSLPGRVSTDTQYF. The DNA of the CDR3 is TGTGCCAGCAGTCTCCCGGGACGCGTTAGCACAGATACGCAGTATTTT.